These 13 T cell receptor beta chains came from one sample sequenced in a study of blood T cell repertoires in COVID-19. TCRdb's table, derived via immunoSEQ multiplex PCR, lists solely in-frame clones and lacks some. The profile shows about 120,000 clones, 80% to 90% of them singletons. Sequencing was performed on peripheral blood. The receptors originated from a man aged 35-49 years with acute or convalescent COVID-19.

V usage is TRBV27 and J usage is TRBJ2-7, with no clear D. The CDR3 consists of 13 residues. Per the germline V gene, CDR1 is MNHEY and CDR2 is SMNVEV (reference sequence). Trimming stripped 2 bases from V and 5 bases from J, with 10 bases between. CDR3 DNA sequence: TGTGCCAGCAGTTTAAAAGCCCCCGACGAGCAGTACTTC. Translated, it gives CASSLKAPDEQYF.

The J gene is TRBJ1-2, the V gene TRBV19; a weak D match, TRBD1 (5 bases). Germline V gene data show CDR1 as LNHDA and CDR2 as SQIVND (reference sequence). The CDR3 contains 14 residues. Deletions cut 8 bases from V and 3 bases from J, with 16 bases between. This chain's CDR3 is CASAQLRGDYGYTF. The CDR3 DNA reads TGTGCCAGTGCTCAGCTAAGGGGCGACTATGGCTACACCTTC.

A single count supports this clone. J is TRBJ2-7 and V is TRBV3-1 (or the pseudogene TRBV3-2); TRBD2 is a possible D gene (6 bases). The CDR3 contains 14 residues. Trimming took 7 bases from V and 1 from J, leaving 14 bases between them. The germline V gene encodes CDR1 LGHDT and CDR2 YNNKEL (reference sequence). CDR3 in amino acids: CASKKWGESYEQYF. The CDR3 coding sequence is TGTGCCAGCAAAAAATGGGGGGAGTCCTACGAGCAGTACTTC.

The chain uses TRBV5-5 and TRBJ1-1; D is uncertain. The CDR3 is made up of 13 amino acids. V dropped 2 bases and J dropped 0 bases, with 5 bases sitting between them. From germline, CDR1 is SGHKS and CDR2 YYEKEE (reference sequence). This CDR3 reads CASSLRVNTEAFF. In nucleotides, the CDR3 is TGTGCCAGCAGCTTACGGGTGAACACTGAAGCTTTCTTT.

J is TRBJ2-7 and V is TRBV14; 8 nucleotides line up with TRBD1. There are 15 residues in the CDR3. The V gene end was trimmed by 1 base and the J gene end by 0 bases; junction bases not matched to a gene: 2. Looked up from germline, CDR1 is SGHDN and CDR2 is FVKESK. CDR3 nucleotides: TGTGCCAGCAGCCAAGCAGGGGGCTTCTCCTACGAGCAGTACTTC. It translates to CASSQAGGFSYEQYF.

The gene calls are TRBV7-2 and TRBJ2-5, with a weak D call TRBD2 (6 bases). This CDR3 is 17 amino acids long. Between the trimmed V and J ends, which lost 0 bases and 0 bases, there was a span of 14 bases. Germline lookup yields CDR1 SGHTA and CDR2 FQGNSA. CDR3 bases: TGTGCCAGCAGCTTAGCGATTGGCGGGGACTACCAAGAGACCCAGTACTTC. Residues: CASSLAIGGDYQETQYF. Combining the CDR3 with reference TRBV7-2 and TRBJ2-5 gives the whole variable domain GAGVSQSPSNKVTEKGKDVELRCDPISGHTALYWYRQSLGQGLEFLIYFQGNSAPDKSGLPSDRFSAERTGGSVSTLTIQRTQQEDSAVYLCASSLAIGGDYQETQYFGPGTRLLVL.

The CDR3 sequence: CASSQVGSGKYEQYF. The CDR3 DNA is TGTGCCAGCAGCCAAGTAGGGTCAGGGAAGTACGAGCAGTACTTC. This chain links TRBV3-1 (or the pseudogene TRBV3-2) with TRBJ2-7, with D perhaps TRBD1 (5 bases). The V and J ends lost 1 base and 4 bases respectively, with 14 bases between them. Germline CDR1 reads LGHDT; CDR2 reads YNNKEL (reference sequence). CDR3 size: 15 residues.

This clone was seen a few times. This chain uses TRBV19 with TRBJ2-7; TRBD2 might be the D (6 bases). The CDR3 is 13 amino acids. Trimming took off 5 bases at V and 1 base at J, with 9 bases between the two ends. CDR1 is LNHDA, CDR2 SQIVND, per germline (reference sequence). The DNA for the CDR3 is TGTGCCAGTAGTCCCGGGACTTCCTACGAGCAGTACTTC. Its translation is CASSPGTSYEQYF.

The chain combines TRBV12-2 with TRBJ2-7; no DNA check was done on the table's D call, TRBD2. TRBV12-2 is an annotated pseudogene. CDR3 length: 17 amino acids. CDR3 residues: CASRFGEDGRCYVQQYF. CDR3 DNA: TGTGCAAGTCGCTTTGGAGAGGACGGGAGATGCTACGTTCAGCAGTACTTC.

The chain employs TRBV6-4 and TRBJ1-4, with 7 bases that match TRBD1. Germline V gene lookup returns CDR1 MRHNA and CDR2 SNTAGT. V trimming: 3 bases; J trimming: 14 bases; junction bases outside the gene matches: 18. The CDR3 is 16 amino acids. The CDR3 DNA reads as TGTGCCAGCAGTGAACCAACCGGGACAGCGTTTTTGGTTCTGTTTTTT. Translation: CASSEPTGTAFLVLFF.

The J gene is TRBJ2-7, the V gene TRBV5-1, with D possibly being TRBD2 (6 bases). The V and J ends lost 4 bases and 3 bases respectively, with 17 bases between them. The CDR3 has 15 residues. Looked up from germline, CDR1 is SGHRS and CDR2 is YFSETQ. The CDR3 bases are TGCGCCAGCAGCCCTATGCCGGCGGGAAGCTACGAGCAGTACTTC. It yields the protein CASSPMPAGSYEQYF.

The rearrangement joins TRBV7-2 to TRBJ1-1, with D perhaps TRBD1 (5 bases). Germline V gene sequence: CDR1 SGHTA, CDR2 FQGNSA. The CDR3 extends over 14 amino acids. Between the trimmed V and J ends, which lost 5 bases and 3 bases, there was a span of 13 bases. Here the CDR3 DNA reads TGTGCCAGCAGCCGTCTGCCGGGGGACACTGAAGCTTTCTTT. Translated: CASSRLPGDTEAFF.

The V gene is TRBV14, the J gene TRBJ2-1; D remains unclear. The CDR3 has 16 amino acids. The V gene lost 3 bases and the J gene lost 0 bases, with 12 bases spanning the gap. Germline V gene lookup returns CDR1 SGHDN and CDR2 FVKESK. CDR3 in DNA: TGTGCCAGCAGCCACCGAACAGAGAGCTCCTACAATGAGCAGTTCTTC. This translates into CASSHRTESSYNEQFF.